The 27 T cell receptor beta chains reported below all come from one sample, sequenced in a study of T cells in tumors after PD-1 blockade (dated by TCRdb to about 2019). In light of the paper, this sample's time point label describes: after anti-PD-1 therapy. The library relied on the immunoSEQ multiplex PCR assay. TCRdb provides this immuneACCESS table in a form limited to in-frame rearrangements. Some clones are lacking; in checked studies, under half of them reflect an unresolved V gene, and why the rest are absent is not known. In this sample the table shows approximately 30,000 clones, 73% of which occur a single time. The ten largest clones add up to around 43% of the sample. This material consisted of PBMCs, taken after anti-PD-1 treatment. These receptors all stem from a human donor with basal cell carcinoma.

V gene TRBV5-1 combines with J gene TRBJ1-3; D unclear. The V and J ends lost 0 bases and 2 bases respectively, with 3 bases between them. The CDR3 has 13 residues. Germline-derived CDR1 and CDR2 are SGHRS and YFSETQ. CDR3 sequence reads: CASSLAPGNTIYF. For the CDR3, the DNA is TGCGCCAGCAGCTTGGCCCCTGGAAACACCATATATTTT. Combining the CDR3 with reference TRBV5-1 and TRBJ1-3 gives the whole variable domain KAGVTQTPRYLIKTRGQQVTLSCSPISGHRSVSWYQQTPGQGLQFLFEYFSETQRNKGNFPGRFSGRQFSNSRSEMNVSTLELGDSALYLCASSLAPGNTIYFGEGSWLTVV.

The chain couples TRBV27 to TRBJ1-2; TRBD1 matches 7 bases. The CDR3 is made up of 16 amino acids. Germline V lookup: CDR1 MNHEY, CDR2 SMNVEV (reference sequence). V was pared by 5 bases and J by 7 bases, with 16 bases of the junction left unmatched. For the CDR3, the DNA is TGTGCCAGCAGTCCCCACGTGAGGGGACAGATGGGTGGCTACACCTTC. Translated: CASSPHVRGQMGGYTF.

The J gene is TRBJ1-2, the V gene TRBV7-3; maybe TRBD1 (5 bases). V lost 6 bases and J 5 bases, leaving 22 bases between the germline ends. This CDR3 region has 16 residues. Germline V gene lookup returns CDR1 SGHTA and CDR2 FQGTGA. CDR3 sequence: CASRRRNGAQEYGYTF. Here the CDR3 DNA reads TGTGCCAGCAGGAGGCGAAACGGGGCGCAGGAATATGGCTACACCTTC.

This clone has only a few counts. The chain has TRBV7-2 and TRBJ2-7, with unresolved D. The V gene lost 5 bases and the J gene lost 0 bases, with 11 bases spanning the gap. The length of the CDR3 is 14 residues. Germline values: CDR1 SGHTA, CDR2 FQGNSA. CDR3 in DNA: TGTGCCAGCAGCCTATTCGAGAGCTCCTACGAGCAGTACTTC. Protein product: CASSLFESSYEQYF.

The genes are TRBV7-2 and TRBJ1-2, with D tentatively TRBD1 (6 bases). Trimming cost V 5 bases and J 7 bases, with 14 bases left between them. CDR1 and CDR2 from the germline V gene are SGHTA and FQGNSA. CDR3 length: 13 amino acids. The CDR3, as DNA: TGTGCCAGCAGCCCCACCCAGGGGTTTGGCTACACCTTC. Translating it yields CASSPTQGFGYTF. The complete variable domain, with remaining parts taken from reference TRBV7-2 and TRBJ1-2, reads GAGVSQSPSNKVTEKGKDVELRCDPISGHTALYWYRQSLGQGLEFLIYFQGNSAPDKSGLPSDRFSAERTGGSVSTLTIQRTQQEDSAVYLCASSPTQGFGYTFGSGTRLTVV.

The J gene is TRBJ2-2, the V gene TRBV2, with 9 positions matching TRBD1. Trimming cost V 8 bases and J 6 bases; bases outside gene matches: 10. CDR3 length: 15 residues. Per the germline V gene, CDR1 is SNHLY and CDR2 is FYNNEI. This chain's CDR3 is CASGAGTGYSGELFF. The CDR3 DNA follows: TGTGCCAGCGGTGCCGGGACAGGGTACTCCGGGGAGCTGTTTTTT. The full variable domain, with the rest looked up from reference TRBV2 and TRBJ2-2, is EPEVTQTPSHQVTQMGQEVILRCVPISNHLYFYWYRQILGQKVEFLVSFYNNEISEKSEIFDDQFSVERPDGSNFTLKIRSTKLEDSAMYFCASGAGTGYSGELFFGEGSRLTVL.

The chain combines TRBV10-3 with TRBJ2-4; D call uncertain. The CDR3 runs 15 residues. Looked up from germline, CDR1 is ENHRY and CDR2 is SYGVKD. V was clipped by 2 bases and J by 5 bases, with 13 bases between them. In DNA form, the CDR3 reads TGTGCCATCAGTGAGGGGCTCCTTTGGGAAAACATTCAGTACTTC. Translation: CAISEGLLWENIQYF.

The chain combines TRBV10-2 with TRBJ2-5, with D possibly matching TRBD1 (7 bases). CDR1 and CDR2 (germline): WSHSY, SAAADI. This CDR3 contains 17 residues. Trimming stripped 0 bases from V and 7 bases from J, with 21 bases between. The CDR3 is CASSESGGVAARRTQYF. CDR3 in DNA: TGCGCCAGCAGTGAGTCAGGGGGCGTAGCGGCCAGAAGGACCCAGTACTTC.

This clone was observed once. V is TRBV7-2 and J is TRBJ1-6, with 8 nucleotides matching TRBD1. V trimming: 8 bases; J trimming: 9 bases; junction bases outside the gene matches: 6. In germline, CDR1 is SGHTA, CDR2 FQGNSA. This CDR3 comprises 13 residues. This chain's CDR3 is CASSSDRASPLHF. CDR3 DNA: TGTGCCAGCTCATCGGACAGGGCTTCACCCCTCCACTTT.

This clone was counted once. This chain links TRBV11-3 with TRBJ2-3; D call uncertain. Trimming left V 5 bases short and J 2 bases short, with 17 bases between. CDR1 SGHNT and CDR2 YENEEA come from the germline V gene. The CDR3 is made up of 16 amino acids. The CDR3 region has the DNA TGTGCCAGCAGCCCAACCCTTTCCTATGACACAGATACGCAGTATTTT. This sequence encodes CASSPTLSYDTDTQYF.

The sample holds a few counts of this clone. Here the CDR3 reads CATSVGDRKNTEAFF. The CDR3 bases are TGTGCCACCAGTGTTGGTGACAGAAAGAACACTGAAGCTTTCTTT. The chain recombines TRBV24-1 with TRBJ1-1; possibly TRBD1 for D (5 bases). Looked up from germline, CDR1 is KGHDR and CDR2 is SFDVKD. V lost 5 bases, J lost 1 base, and 13 bases lay in between. The length of the CDR3 is 15 residues.

The chain couples TRBV5-8 to TRBJ1-4, with 7 bases identical to TRBD1. CDR1 is SGHTS and CDR2 is YDEGEE in the germline V gene. V was clipped by 4 bases and J by 3 bases; unmatched bases: 3. The CDR3 has 14 amino acids. The CDR3, as DNA: TGTGCCAGCAGCCCCGGACAGGCTAATGAAAAACTGTTTTTT. Translated: CASSPGQANEKLFF.

The rearrangement links TRBV7-9 to TRBJ1-5; D possibly corresponds to TRBD1 (5 bases). CDR3 length: 15 amino acids. Germline V lookup: CDR1 SEHNR, CDR2 FQNEAQ (reference sequence). V was clipped by 2 bases and J by 4 bases, with 12 bases between them. The CDR3 nucleotides read TGTGCCAGCAGCTTATTTGGGGCAGCAAATCAGCCCCAGCATTTT. It codes for CASSLFGAANQPQHF.

V is TRBV5-4 and J is TRBJ2-3; D is tentatively TRBD1 or TRBD2 (7 bases each). The CDR3 is 15 amino acids. Trimming cost V 0 bases and J 4 bases, with 12 bases left between them. CDR1 is SGHNT, CDR2 YYREEE, per germline (reference sequence). The CDR3, as DNA: TGTGCCAGCAGCTTGGGGCAGGGGGGGGCAGATACGCAGTATTTT. It is translated as CASSLGQGGADTQYF.

This chain joins TRBV30 and TRBJ1-1; possibly TRBD1 for D (5 bases). This CDR3 region has 13 residues. Trimming pared 1 base from V and 11 bases from J, leaving 17 bases between. Germline loops: CDR1 GTSNPN, CDR2 SVGIG (reference sequence). CDR3 DNA sequence: TGTGCCTGGAGTGCCCCCGGGGCTCCTAGGGCTTTCTTT. The encoded protein is CAWSAPGAPRAFF.

This clone has at least ten counts. The rearrangement uses TRBV19 and TRBJ2-7, with TRBD2 identical over 7 bases. CDR3 length equals 14 residues. Unmatched junction bases numbered 9, after V lost 4 bases and J lost 6 bases. CDR1 and CDR2 (germline): LNHDA, SQIVND (reference sequence). The CDR3, as DNA: TGTGCCAGTAGTAAACGGGGGGAGGCGGGCGAGCAGTACTTC. Its translation is CASSKRGEAGEQYF.

This clone was counted only a few times. The chain employs TRBV6-1 and TRBJ1-1, with D possibly matching TRBD1 (5 bases). Germline lookup yields CDR1 MNHNS and CDR2 SASEGT. V was shortened by 7 bases and J by 1 base, with 16 bases between the two germline ends. The CDR3 has 15 amino acids. CDR3: CASIDRQGANTEAFF. In DNA, the CDR3 is TGTGCCAGCATAGATAGGCAGGGTGCGAACACTGAAGCTTTCTTT.

CDR3 loop: CASSLSTGQGEQFF. DNA for the CDR3: TGTGCCAGCAGTCTGTCGACAGGCCAGGGTGAGCAGTTCTTC. V and J are TRBV7-2 and TRBJ2-1; the D gene is possibly TRBD1 (6 bases). The CDR3 sequence is 14 residues long. Germline CDR1 is SGHTA and CDR2 is FQGNSA. With 6 bases removed from V and 9 bases from J, the gap between germline ends came to 18 bases.

The genes are TRBV7-2 and TRBJ2-5; 8 bases are shared with TRBD2. In germline, CDR1 is SGHTA, CDR2 FQGNSA. This CDR3 has 14 residues. V shed 3 bases, J shed 4 bases, and the junction held 4 bases outside the gene matches. The CDR3 protein is CASSFGGAGETQYF. CDR3 nucleotides: TGTGCCAGCAGCTTCGGGGGGGCGGGAGAGACCCAGTACTTC.

CDR3 sequence reads: CASSPGEKLFF. CDR3 DNA sequence: TGTGCCAGCAGCCCAGGGGAAAAACTGTTTTTT. The chain recombines TRBV7-9 with TRBJ1-4, with D perhaps TRBD1 (5 bases). The CDR3 covers 11 residues. The germline V gene encodes CDR1 SEHNR and CDR2 FQNEAQ (reference sequence). Trimming left V 5 bases short and J 8 bases short, with 6 bases between.

The chain couples TRBV19 to TRBJ2-3; 10 bases match TRBD1. This CDR3 contains 15 residues. From germline, CDR1 is LNHDA and CDR2 SQIVND (reference sequence). V trimming: 4 bases; J trimming: 3 bases; junction bases outside the gene matches: 4. The CDR3 nucleotides read TGTGCCAGTAGTAGACGGACAGGGGGGACAGATACGCAGTATTTT. This sequence encodes CASSRRTGGTDTQYF.

The J gene is TRBJ2-1, the V gene TRBV7-3; the match to TRBD2 covers 7 bases. The germline gives CDR1 SGHTA, CDR2 FQGTGA. The trim removed 1 base at V and 7 bases at J, leaving 4 bases unmatched. This CDR3 has 14 residues. CDR3 residues: CASSLIAGTNEQFF. The CDR3 DNA is TGTGCCAGCAGCTTAATAGCGGGTACAAATGAGCAGTTCTTC. Based on the CDR3 plus reference TRBV7-3 and TRBJ2-1, the full variable domain is GAGVSQTPSNKVTEKGKYVELRCDPISGHTALYWYRQSLGQGPEFLIYFQGTGAADDSGLPNDRFFAVRPEGSVSTLKIQRTERGDSAVYLCASSLIAGTNEQFFGPGTRLTVL.

This clone is a singleton in its sample. V gene TRBV19 combines with J gene TRBJ1-3; TRBD1 might be the D (5 bases). The CDR3 totals 13 residues. Germline lookup yields CDR1 LNHDA and CDR2 SQIVND (reference sequence). The germline V and J ends were trimmed by 8 bases and 1 base, with 9 bases remaining between them. CDR3 region: CASGGISGNTIYF. The CDR3 nucleotides read TGTGCCAGTGGGGGAATATCTGGAAACACCATATATTTT.

As concerns this clone: At one of its ends the junction is not consistent with the germline gene, which may arise from a read error. The same CDR3 is also encoded by other DNA sequences in this sample. The rearrangement joins TRBV28 to TRBJ2-4; the match to TRBD1 covers 8 bases. CDR3 length equals 15 residues. Germline-derived CDR1 and CDR2 are MDHEN and SYDVKM. CDR3 protein: CASSFRQGAKNIQYF. The CDR3 DNA follows: TGCGCCAGCAGTTTCCGACAGGGGGCCAAAAACATTCAGTACTTC.

The chain joins TRBV4-2 to TRBJ1-1; D gene unclear. CDR3 length equals 14 residues. The germline gives CDR1 LGHNA, CDR2 YNFKEQ. Trimming took off 4 bases at V and 3 bases at J, with 12 bases between the two ends. This CDR3 is CASSPPLRYTEAFF. DNA of the CDR3: TGTGCCAGCAGCCCCCCCCTCCGGTACACTGAAGCTTTCTTT.

The V gene is TRBV6-2 or TRBV6-3, the J gene TRBJ2-7, with a weak D call TRBD2 (5 bases). V shed 6 bases and J shed 4 bases, with 10 bases lying between them. Germline lookup yields CDR1 MNHEY and CDR2 SVGEGT. There are 12 residues in the CDR3. The CDR3 DNA is TGTGCCAGCAGCCAAACGGGATACGAGCAGTACTTC. Translating it yields CASSQTGYEQYF.

By proportion, this clone is medium-sized (0.01 to 0.1%). CDR3 in DNA: TGTGCCAGCAGTCCTGGGTCAACCTACGAGCAGTACTTC. It translates to CASSPGSTYEQYF. The J gene is TRBJ2-7, the V gene TRBV6-6; D ambiguous. Germline values: CDR1 MNHNY, CDR2 SVGAGI (reference sequence). The V end lost 5 bases, the J end lost 2 bases, and 10 bases lay between the germline ends. This CDR3 is built from 13 residues.